The clone carrying this TCR beta chain was observed a handful of times. What it binds is not known. V lost 2 bases and J 4 bases, leaving 6 bases between the germline ends. The CDR3 is 14 amino acids. The germline V gene encodes CDR1 MNHEY and CDR2 SVGAGI. The record originates from a study of early T cells in non-severe SARS-CoV-2 infection. General study results and limits: In VDJdb matching, anti-spike CD8 responses were favored while private and CD4 specificities went missing.

Each CDR3 protein gets one entry after TCRdb re-called the 5' RACE reads with MiXCR. This table has around 26,000 distinct CDR3 sequences, 3.5% to 4.5% appearing once. Sequences were obtained from whole blood. The receptor was isolated from an adult who was a healthcare worker with PCR-confirmed SARS-CoV-2 infection or an uninfected control (not recorded which). The J gene is TRBJ2-6, the V gene TRBV6-5, with unresolved D. The CDR3: CASSYRRGANVLTF. CDR3 nucleotide sequence: TGTGCCAGCAGTTACCGACGGGGGGCCAACGTCCTGACTTTC.